This TCR beta chain comes out of a study of vaccination and CD4 T cells after COVID-19. Study outcomes and limitations: Median SARS-CoV-2-reactive clonotypes rose from about 22 to 38, not significantly.

Treatment defined: approximately nine-day PBMC culture with coronavirus spike peptide pools or control peptides (ViraFEST assay). A negative selection step was used to isolate CD4+ T cells once culture had run for around 11 days. CD4+ T cells that had been cultured provided DNA sequenced with the Oncomine TCR Beta short-read assay. Using the QIAamp micro DNA kit, genomic DNA was extracted from the CD4+ T cells that had been cultured. Using its own MiXCR run on the PCR reads, TCRdb lists one record per CDR3 protein. The sample has about 19,000 distinct CDR3 sequences; approximately 31% are singletons. V shed 5 bases and J 0 bases; nucleotides not matched to a gene: 7. The CDR3 is made up of 16 amino acids. Germline-derived CDR1 and CDR2 are MNHNS and SASEGT. This clonotype was picked up a small number of times. Antigen unknown.

This chain connects TRBV6-1 to TRBJ1-3; 7 bases align to TRBD1. Sequencing was performed on cultured CD4+ T cells from blood. This receptor was taken from a human donor with COVID-19. CDR3 region: CASSQRTGSSGNTIYF. CDR3 nucleotides: TGTGCCAGCAGTCAACGGACAGGCTCCTCTGGAAACACCATATATTTT.